The 8 T cell receptor beta chains reported below all come from one sample, sequenced in a study of human T cells and chemical hapten exposure. TCRdb recomputed calls from the RACE reads with MiXCR, one row per CDR3 protein. The data contain some 77,000 distinct CDR3 sequences, 10% of them seen just once; the ten biggest clones take up 1.4%. The time point: patch test 1, 2 weeks after DPC sensitization. Indicated treatment: therapeutic diphenylcyclopropenone sensitization with weekly scalp DPC. Material: whole blood, obtained in connection with sensitization to the hapten diphenylcyclopropenone (DPC). The receptors stem from a woman aged 45-59 years with alopecia areata. Some clones in this sample may be carry-over from other donors' samples.

This clonotype was detected ten times or more. Germline is not matched at one junction end, which may reflect a read error. The V call is TRBV28, the J call TRBJ1-6; TRBD1 agrees at 8 bases. CDR1 and CDR2 (germline): MDHEN, SYDVKM. The CDR3 consists of 12 residues. CDR3 sequence reads: CASSSDPRGLRF. In DNA form, the CDR3 reads TGTGCCAGCAGTTCGGACCCCAGGGGGCTACGCTTT. Full variable domain (missing parts from reference TRBV28 and TRBJ1-6): DVKVTQSSRYLVKRTGEKVFLECVQDMDHENMFWYRQDPGLGLRLIYFSYDVKMKEKGDIPEGYSVSREKKERFSLILESASTNQTSMYLCASSSDPRGLRFGNGTRLTVT.

This clonotype was seen at least ten times. The chain uses TRBV10-1 and TRBJ2-5; a weak D match, TRBD2 (6 bases). Trimming left V 3 bases short and J 1 base short, with 9 bases between. This CDR3 is 14 amino acids long. Germline V gives CDR1 WNHNN, CDR2 SYGVQD (reference sequence). CDR3 sequence reads: CASSDGGIQETQYF. The CDR3 region has the DNA TGCGCCAGCAGTGACGGAGGGATCCAAGAGACCCAGTACTTC.

The sample holds many counts of this clonotype. The chain has TRBV2 and TRBJ2-7, with TRBD1 identical over 12 bases. This CDR3 is built from 19 residues. Germline CDR1 and CDR2: SNHLY and FYNNEI. The V and J ends lost 3 bases and 7 bases, in that order; junction bases with no gene match: 19. The CDR3 bases are TGTGCCAGCAGTGAGGCCCTCCCCACCCCGGGACAGGGGGCGGGAGAGCAGTACTTC. It specifies CASSEALPTPGQGAGEQYF.

This clonotype has just a few counts. This chain connects TRBV27 to TRBJ2-3; 8 bases match TRBD1. The CDR3 runs 16 residues. The germline V gene encodes CDR1 MNHEY and CDR2 SMNVEV (reference sequence). V was clipped by 0 bases and J by 1 base; unmatched bases: 3. DNA of the CDR3: TGTGCCAGCAGTTTATCTCCAGGGGGCGGCACAGATACGCAGTATTTT. Residues: CASSLSPGGGTDTQYF.

The rearrangement links TRBV3-1 to TRBJ1-5, with a weak D call TRBD1 (5 bases). V was shortened by 1 base and J by 9 bases, with 10 bases between the two germline ends. Looked up from germline, CDR1 is LGHDT and CDR2 is YNNKEL (reference sequence). This CDR3 comprises 13 residues. For the CDR3, the DNA is TGTGCCAGCAGCCAAGGACAGCCGGGGCCCCAGCATTTT. It codes for CASSQGQPGPQHF.

This chain connects TRBV11-1 to TRBJ1-2; a possible D gene is TRBD1 (6 bases). Trimming took 2 bases from V and 3 from J, leaving 13 bases between them. CDR1 SGHAT and CDR2 FQDESV come from the germline V gene (reference sequence). The CDR3 runs 15 residues. Written as DNA, the CDR3 is TGTGCCAGCAGCTTACTGGGGGGGCCAGACTATGGCTACACCTTC. It translates to CASSLLGGPDYGYTF. The full variable domain, with the rest looked up from reference TRBV11-1 and TRBJ1-2, is EAEVAQSPRYKITEKSQAVAFWCDPISGHATLYWYRQILGQGPELLVQFQDESVVDDSQLPKDRFSAERLKGVDSTLKIQPAELGDSAMYLCASSLLGGPDYGYTFGSGTRLTVV.

At least ten counts were recorded for this clonotype. The chain is built from TRBV9 and TRBJ2-1; TRBD2 aligns across 11 bases. Germline CDR1 reads SGDLS; CDR2 reads YYNGEE. The CDR3 loop spans 18 amino acids. Trimming cost V 3 bases and J 3 bases; bases outside gene matches: 11. The CDR3 here is CASSAPPKLAGDYNEQFF. DNA for the CDR3: TGTGCCAGCAGCGCCCCCCCGAAACTAGCGGGAGACTACAATGAGCAGTTCTTC.

In its sample, this clonotype was seen a few times. The rearrangement joins TRBV7-3 to TRBJ2-3; TRBD2 agrees at 13 bases. This CDR3 region has 16 residues. The germline V gene has CDR1 SGHTA and CDR2 FQGTGA. The trim removed 5 bases at V and 4 bases at J, leaving 6 bases unmatched. This CDR3 reads CASSLGGTSGADTQYF. The CDR3 coding sequence is TGTGCCAGCAGCCTAGGCGGGACTAGCGGGGCAGATACGCAGTATTTT.